A single sample is the source of the 32 T cell receptor beta chains below, sequenced in a study of siplizumab effects on memory and regulatory T cells. Some clones are missing from TCRdb's copy, which holds only in-frame ones; the method was immunoSEQ multiplex PCR. This sample has tens of thousands of clones, with about 97% found just once. The sequenced sample consisted of naive CD4+ T cells sorted from blood. The receptors here all came from a human donor in good health.

This chain joins TRBV27 and TRBJ2-1; 10 nucleotides line up with TRBD1. Per the germline V gene, CDR1 is MNHEY and CDR2 is SMNVEV (reference sequence). Trimming took 2 bases from V and 5 from J; bases not matched to a gene: 3. This CDR3 region has 15 residues. The CDR3 nucleotides read TGTGCCAGCAGTTTAGGGACAGGGGCCGACAATGAGCAGTTCTTC. As protein: CASSLGTGADNEQFF.

The chain links TRBV6-6 to TRBJ2-7; a possible D gene is TRBD2 (6 bases). There are 13 residues in the CDR3. V lost 10 bases and J lost 6, with 19 bases in between. The germline V gene encodes CDR1 MNHNY and CDR2 SVGAGI (reference sequence). CDR3 bases: TGTGCCACCGGGGACTGGGGACCCTCCGAGCAGTACTTC. Its translation is CATGDWGPSEQYF.

The CDR3 protein is CASSRLEKLFF. CDR3 DNA sequence: TGTGCCAGCAGTCGTTTGGAAAAACTGTTTTTT. The chain employs TRBV6-6 and TRBJ1-4, with no clear D. The V end lost 5 bases, the J end lost 8 bases, and 6 bases lay between the germline ends. Per the germline V gene, CDR1 is MNHNY and CDR2 is SVGAGI (reference sequence). The CDR3 covers 11 residues.

The chain recombines TRBV6-5 with TRBJ2-1, with D unclear. Germline CDR1 reads MNHEY; CDR2 reads SVGAGI. V shed 4 bases and J shed 4 bases, with 14 bases lying between them. The CDR3 totals 15 residues. CDR3 residues: CASSLHERLYNEQFF. CDR3 sequence (DNA): TGTGCCAGCAGTTTACATGAACGTTTATACAATGAGCAGTTCTTC.

V is TRBV28 and J is TRBJ2-4; TRBD2 might be the D (6 bases). Trimming left V 3 bases short and J 12 bases short, with 12 bases between. There are 12 residues in the CDR3. CDR1 and CDR2 from the germline V gene are MDHEN and SYDVKM. The CDR3: CASSLRAEGQYF. CDR3 nucleotides: TGTGCCAGCAGTTTGCGGGCGGAGGGTCAGTACTTC.

The CDR3 here is CASSPEAPPVPLEQFF. The CDR3 DNA follows: TGTGCCAGCAGCCCCGAGGCCCCCCCGGTCCCTCTTGAGCAGTTCTTC. The chain has TRBV11-2 and TRBJ2-1; D gene ambiguous. Germline V gene sequence: CDR1 SGHAT, CDR2 FQNNGV. There are 16 residues in the CDR3. Trimming took off 5 bases at V and 9 bases at J, with 23 bases between the two ends.

This chain links TRBV18 with TRBJ2-7; 9 nucleotides match TRBD2. CDR1 and CDR2 (germline): KGHSH, LQKENI. V lost 3 bases, J lost 4 bases, and 10 bases stayed unmatched. The CDR3 runs to 16 residues. CDR3 protein: CASSPQTSGRGYEQYF. The CDR3 coding sequence is TGTGCCAGCTCACCCCAGACTAGCGGCAGAGGATACGAGCAGTACTTC.

The J gene is TRBJ2-2, the V gene TRBV30, with 9 bases identical to TRBD2. Germline V gene data show CDR1 as GTSNPN and CDR2 as SVGIG (reference sequence). The CDR3 has 16 amino acids. V shed 0 bases, J shed 4 bases, and the junction held 6 bases outside the gene matches. CDR3 nucleotide sequence: TGTGCCTGGAGTGTACGACGACTAGCGGTCACCGGGGAGCTGTTTTTT. Encoded protein: CAWSVRRLAVTGELFF.

CDR3 region: CSVSLYLAGGTDTQYF. CDR3 sequence (DNA): TGCAGCGTATCATTGTACCTAGCGGGGGGCACAGATACGCAGTATTTT. J is TRBJ2-3 and V is TRBV29-1, with 10 bases that match TRBD2. Trimming removed 6 bases from V and 1 base from J; junction bases left unmatched: 10. CDR1 is SQVTM and CDR2 is ANQGSEA in the germline V gene. This CDR3 comprises 16 residues.

The rearrangement joins TRBV5-1 to TRBJ2-2; D gene uncertain. Germline CDR1 and CDR2: SGHRS and YFSETQ. The CDR3 totals 16 residues. Deletions cut 3 bases from V and 2 bases from J, with 14 bases between. CDR3 nucleotides: TGCGCCAGCAGCTCCACAAGGCAGCAAAACACCGGGGAGCTGTTTTTT. This gives the protein CASSSTRQQNTGELFF.

The V call is TRBV11-3, the J call TRBJ2-3; 14 nucleotides line up with TRBD2. The CDR3 length is 16 residues. CDR1 SGHNT and CDR2 YENEEA come from the germline V gene. Germline trimming cut 5 bases from V and 3 bases from J; bases unmatched to any gene: 4. CDR3 nucleotides: TGTGCCAGCAGCCTAGGGACTAGCGGGAGAACAGATACGCAGTATTTT. Amino acid sequence: CASSLGTSGRTDTQYF.

The genes are TRBV30 and TRBJ1-1; 8 positions agree with TRBD1. V trimming: 1 base; J trimming: 1 base; junction bases outside the gene matches: 8. The CDR3 totals 16 residues. The V gene's germline CDR1 is GTSNPN and CDR2 SVGIG (reference sequence). The CDR3, as DNA: TGTGCCTGGAGTGCTGGGACAGGTTATGGGAACACTGAAGCTTTCTTT. It is translated as CAWSAGTGYGNTEAFF.

V is TRBV19 and J is TRBJ2-2; no clear D gene. Trimming removed 1 base at V and 0 bases at J, with 6 bases between. The CDR3 extends over 15 amino acids. Germline V gene lookup returns CDR1 LNHDA and CDR2 SQIVND (reference sequence). This CDR3 reads CASSIGLTNTGELFF. CDR3 nucleotide sequence: TGTGCCAGTAGTATAGGTTTAACGAACACCGGGGAGCTGTTTTTT.

This clone was recorded only once. The genes are TRBV27 and TRBJ2-7, with 10 positions matching TRBD2. Germline CDR1 is MNHEY and CDR2 is SMNVEV (reference sequence). CDR3 length: 16 residues. J was trimmed by 1 base and V by 4 bases; bases with no gene match: 7. The CDR3 DNA reads TGTGCCAGCAGTTCCCCTCCTAGCGGGGGATCCTACGAGCAGTACTTC. This translates into CASSSPPSGGSYEQYF.

This rearrangement joins TRBV19 to TRBJ1-1; D might be TRBD1 (5 bases). Germline CDR1 LNHDA, CDR2 SQIVND (reference sequence). The length of the CDR3 is 14 residues. V lost 4 bases and J 0 bases, leaving 9 bases between the germline ends. Here the CDR3 reads CASSSGGVNTEAFF. The CDR3 DNA reads as TGTGCCAGTAGTAGTGGAGGGGTGAACACTGAAGCTTTCTTT.

J is TRBJ1-2 and V is TRBV11-2; tentatively, D is TRBD1 (5 bases). Germline assignment: CDR1 SGHAT and CDR2 FQNNGV. Trimming cost V 5 bases and J 0 bases, with 10 bases left between them. This CDR3 is 14 amino acids long. The CDR3 DNA follows: TGTGCCAGCAGCCCCCAGACAGCTAACTATGGCTACACCTTC. Translated: CASSPQTANYGYTF.

CDR3 in amino acids: CASSLGPRPGELFF. In nucleotides, the CDR3 is TGTGCCAGCAGCTTGGGACCCAGACCCGGGGAGCTGTTTTTT. The V and J genes are TRBV5-5 and TRBJ2-2; no clear D. V lost 0 bases and J 6 bases, leaving 9 bases between the germline ends. Germline CDR1 is SGHKS and CDR2 is YYEKEE (reference sequence). The CDR3 consists of 14 residues. Full variable domain (rest looked up from reference TRBV5-5 and TRBJ2-2): DAGVTQSPTHLIKTRGQQVTLRCSPISGHKSVSWYQQVLGQGPQFIFQYYEKEERGRGNFPDRFSARQFPNYSSELNVNALLLGDSALYLCASSLGPRPGELFFGEGSRLTVL.

This chain uses TRBV7-9 with TRBJ2-1; a possible D gene is TRBD2 (6 bases). This CDR3 is 15 amino acids long. V was shortened by 2 bases and J by 4 bases, with 12 bases between the two germline ends. CDR1 and CDR2 from the germline V gene are SEHNR and FQNEAQ (reference sequence). CDR3 region: CASSLSGSRYNEQFF. In DNA, the CDR3 is TGTGCCAGCAGCTTATCCGGGAGTCGTTACAATGAGCAGTTCTTC. The variable domain in full, completed from reference TRBV7-9 and TRBJ2-1, reads DTGVSQNPRHKITKRGQNVTFRCDPISEHNRLYWYRQTLGQGPEFLTYFQNEAQLEKSRLLSDRFSAERPKGSFSTLEIQRTEQGDSAMYLCASSLSGSRYNEQFFGPGTRLTVL.

The genes are TRBV9 and TRBJ1-2; D is perhaps TRBD1 (5 bases). CDR3 size: 17 residues. Germline CDR1 reads SGDLS; CDR2 reads YYNGEE. Deletions cut 7 bases from V and 4 bases from J, with 26 bases between. The CDR3 DNA reads as TGTGCCAGCGAGTCAGGGAGAGGATTGAGATTGGGCTATGGCTACACCTTC. Translated, it gives CASESGRGLRLGYGYTF.

V gene TRBV9 combines with J gene TRBJ1-5, with 9 bases that match TRBD1. With V trimmed by 7 bases and J by 6 bases, 11 bases remained unmatched. The CDR3 has 15 amino acids. The germline CDR1 and CDR2 sequences are SGDLS and YYNGEE. The DNA of the CDR3 is TGTGCCAGCCTCGCCGGGACAGGGAATCGTCAGCCCCAGCATTTT. It codes for CASLAGTGNRQPQHF. Supplemented by reference TRBV9 and TRBJ1-5, the full variable domain reads DSGVTQTPKHLITATGQRVTLRCSPRSGDLSVYWYQQSLDQGLQFLIQYYNGEERAKGNILERFSAQQFPDLHSELNLSSLELGDSALYFCASLAGTGNRQPQHFGDGTRLSIL.

The CDR3 here is CASSRTGSGNTIYF. DNA of the CDR3: TGCGCCAGCAGTCGGACAGGGTCCGGAAACACCATATATTTT. The rearrangement joins TRBV4-1 to TRBJ1-3, with TRBD1 matching over 8 bases. Germline values: CDR1 MGHRA, CDR2 YSYEKL. V lost 6 bases to trimming and J lost 4 bases; unmatched junction nucleotides: 5. The CDR3 extends over 14 amino acids.

The chain couples TRBV9 to TRBJ2-5; 11 nucleotides line up with TRBD2. The junction had 9 bases not matched to a gene; V was cut back by 0 bases and J by 5 bases. The CDR3 length is 17 residues. In germline, CDR1 is SGDLS, CDR2 YYNGEE. DNA of the CDR3: TGTGCCAGCAGCGTAGCTACAGGGCTAGCGGGAGGCGAGACCCAGTACTTC. Translated, it gives CASSVATGLAGGETQYF.

The V gene is TRBV10-3, the J gene TRBJ2-7; 9 bases match TRBD1. The CDR3 spans 15 residues. Germline assignment: CDR1 ENHRY and CDR2 SYGVKD. The junction had 16 bases not matched to a gene; V was cut back by 10 bases and J by 6 bases. CDR3 region: CASTPPGTGRFEQYF. The CDR3 DNA reads as TGTGCCAGCACTCCCCCTGGGACAGGGAGGTTCGAGCAGTACTTC.

The CDR3 reads CASSLTASQETQYF. The CDR3 DNA sequence: TGTGCCAGCAGCTTAACAGCGAGTCAAGAGACCCAGTACTTC. The chain links TRBV11-1 to TRBJ2-5, with D unresolved. V lost 2 bases and J lost 2, with 9 bases in between. Germline CDR1 is SGHAT and CDR2 is FQDESV (reference sequence). The CDR3 runs 14 residues.

The chain is built from TRBV30 and TRBJ1-5, with TRBD1 matching 9 bases. This CDR3 is built from 14 residues. In germline, CDR1 is GTSNPN, CDR2 SVGIG (reference sequence). Trimming cost V 1 base and J 6 bases; bases outside gene matches: 4. DNA of the CDR3: TGTGCCTGGAGTGGACAGGGGGGAGGTCAGCCCCAGCATTTT. This encodes CAWSGQGGGQPQHF.

This sequence joins TRBV6-6 and TRBJ2-7; 9 positions agree with TRBD1. The CDR3 runs to 13 residues. Germline CDR1 MNHNY, CDR2 SVGAGI (reference sequence). V shed 10 bases and J 5 bases; nucleotides not matched to a gene: 9. CDR3 region: CATRDRDTNEQYF. CDR3 in DNA: TGTGCCACCCGGGACAGGGATACCAACGAGCAGTACTTC.

A single count supports this clone. This sequence joins TRBV19 and TRBJ1-5; the D is unclear. Trimming took off 2 bases at V and 3 bases at J, with 11 bases between the two ends. Germline-derived CDR1 and CDR2 are LNHDA and SQIVND (reference sequence). This CDR3 is 15 amino acids long. The CDR3 loop is CASSISGKFNQPQHF. CDR3 DNA sequence: TGTGCCAGTAGTATATCGGGGAAGTTCAATCAGCCCCAGCATTTT.

The chain links TRBV7-9 to TRBJ2-7, with D unclear. In germline, CDR1 is SEHNR, CDR2 FQNEAQ (reference sequence). The germline V and J ends were trimmed by 3 bases and 5 bases, with 14 bases remaining between them. This CDR3 is built from 14 residues. The CDR3 loop is CASSFSRIEDEQYF. CDR3 DNA: TGTGCCAGCAGCTTTAGCCGAATCGAGGACGAGCAGTACTTC.

The genes are TRBV29-1 and TRBJ1-5, with 10 bases identical to TRBD1. The J segment lost 4 bases and the V segment lost 3 bases, leaving 3 bases of the junction unmatched. The CDR3 length is 14 residues. Germline V gives CDR1 SQVTM, CDR2 ANQGSEA. CDR3 amino acids: CSVETGGWNQPQHF. CDR3 DNA sequence: TGCAGCGTTGAGACAGGGGGCTGGAATCAGCCCCAGCATTTT.

This clone has just one count. This sequence joins TRBV7-9 and TRBJ1-2; D gene unclear. V dropped 4 bases and J dropped 0 bases, with 15 bases sitting between them. Looked up from germline, CDR1 is SEHNR and CDR2 is FQNEAQ (reference sequence). The length of the CDR3 is 16 residues. CDR3 in amino acids: CASSSIWVGPNYGYTF. CDR3 nucleotide sequence: TGTGCCAGCAGCTCCATTTGGGTGGGTCCTAACTATGGCTACACCTTC.

V and J are TRBV28 and TRBJ2-7; TRBD1 aligns across 7 bases. Losses at the gene ends were 5 bases for V and 3 bases for J; bases not matched to a gene: 7. Germline CDR1 MDHEN, CDR2 SYDVKM. The length of the CDR3 is 14 residues. The CDR3 spells CASSRQGSNYEQYF. The CDR3 DNA reads as TGTGCCAGCAGTCGACAGGGTTCTAACTACGAGCAGTACTTC. Full variable domain (outside the CDR3, taken from reference TRBV28 and TRBJ2-7): DVKVTQSSRYLVKRTGEKVFLECVQDMDHENMFWYRQDPGLGLRLIYFSYDVKMKEKGDIPEGYSVSREKKERFSLILESASTNQTSMYLCASSRQGSNYEQYFGPGTRLTVT.

This chain joins TRBV28 and TRBJ2-5; D remains ambiguous. Germline V gives CDR1 MDHEN, CDR2 SYDVKM. Trimming stripped 5 bases from V and 7 bases from J, with 11 bases between. The CDR3 consists of 12 residues. CDR3: CASSLVERTQYF. The CDR3 bases are TGTGCCAGCAGTCTAGTTGAGAGGACCCAGTACTTC.